This TCR beta chain was observed in a study of blood T cell repertoires in COVID-19. At the level of the study: Spain, Italy and the United States supplied samples that represented acute and convalescent COVID-19.

Followed longitudinally, the Seattle patients had been enrolled during active infection. In this sample, this clone turned up many times. Given the absence of the conserved phenylalanine or tryptophan at the CDR3 end, a read error is likely. Because the CDR3's place on the DNA is in doubt, the DNA is left out and the CDR3 is given as listed by TCRdb. Using immunoSEQ multiplex PCR, the repertoire was profiled, and TCRdb retains in-frame clones only, with some absent. The data contain around 140,000 clones, around 84% of them seen just once; the ten biggest clones take up less than 9%. The V gene's germline CDR1 is MNHEY and CDR2 SMNVEV (reference sequence). The length of the CDR3 is 12 amino acids, counting both ends.

This TCR was sampled from a man in his thirties or forties with COVID-19, enrolled during active disease. Sequencing input: peripheral blood. J is TRBJ2-7 and V is TRBV27; the table gives TRBD2 as D, unverified against the DNA. CDR3 amino acids: CASSPLGLRALL.